This T cell receptor beta chain was profiled in a study of T cell responses to AZD1222 COVID-19 vaccine (dated by TCRdb to the early 2020s). Regarding the research as a whole: TCR sequencing was performed for about 240 trial participants, of whom around 200 were given two doses of AZD1222 and around 26 were given two doses of MenACWY control vaccine. Enrollment into the trials was organized by age into subgroups of 18-55, 56-69 and 70-plus years, and those subgroups contained roughly 150, 30 and 60 TCR-sequenced participants, respectively.

The time point tag for this specimen amounts to: about 28 days (+/-7) after the second vaccine dose. The treatment or condition tag for this specimen amounts to: meningococcal conjugate vaccine given as trial control. Samples from vaccinated people were obtained from the UK trials COV001 and COV002, which included a single-blind randomized controlled phase 2/3 trial of AZD1222 (ChAdOx1 nCoV-19) in healthy adults. For TCRbeta chain sequencing, PBMC samples from trial participants were taken at day 0 and at day 28 after the second dose. The research as a whole found: After two AZD1222 doses, spike-specific TCR breadth and depth were significantly higher than at day 0 and than in MenACWY recipients. Reportedly, almost half of the unique spike-specific TCRs recognized epitopes lying outside the regions that are mutated in the B.1.351 and B.1.1.7 variants. Vaccine-associated CD4 TCRs spanned the whole spike protein, with dominant responses in regions 160-218 and 743-854. Conclusions about previously exposed vaccinees were limited because only six AZD1222 recipients were SARS-CoV-2 seropositive at baseline. Most participants were white British and females outnumbered males, and the authors suggested that clonal diversity may have been underestimated. In the small 56-69-year group, the increase in depth fell short of significance, most likely because of low power. Because no day 14 peak-response samples were available, the repertoires could be characterized only after the peak T cell response.

Points on this clone: Its binding antigen is unknown. No clone much larger than this one lies a single base away; base qualities are absent.

The germline V gene encodes CDR1 SGHDT and CDR2 YYEEEE. The V and J ends are trimmed by 0 bases and 1 base, leaving 7 bases between them. CDR3 length: 14 amino acids, cysteine to phenylalanine. Only the CDR3 region is kept as DNA, spanning 42 bases read in frame from base 1. The CDR3 regions of human TCRbeta chains were analyzed by immunosequencing. In the authors' own workflow: Repertoire TCRs were checked for matches against a reference library of SARS-CoV-2-specific TCRs that had been generated using the MIRA antigen-specificity platform. Breadth meant the fraction of unique TCRs that were SARS-CoV-2-associated, whereas depth meant the fraction of total T cells that were SARS-CoV-2-associated. Each spike-specific TCR was assigned to its reactive spike region and to a CD4 or CD8 class using the MIRA data. Log10-transformed breadth and depth values were compared by one-way ANOVA with Sidak's multiple comparisons tests. TCRdb obtained this table from immuneACCESS and retained in-frame rearrangements with V and J assigned. These tables miss some clones; where compared with another copy, unresolved V genes account for less than half of the shortfall, and the remainder is unexplained. V, J and clone size reflect that table, while D and trimming were determined from the DNA. This sample is represented by some 190,000 clones; less than 95% of them were singletons. The ten largest account for 1.7% of the sample.

The chain joins TRBV5-6 to TRBJ1-1; no D gene call is confident. This TCR was recovered from an adult who received the MenACWY meningococcal vaccine as a control. The source material was peripheral blood, sampled 28 days after the second dose of the MenACWY control vaccine. The DNA reads as follows: TGTGCCAGCAGCTTGGCCCGAGGGAACACTGAAGCTTTCTTT. This sequence encodes CASSLARGNTEAFF.